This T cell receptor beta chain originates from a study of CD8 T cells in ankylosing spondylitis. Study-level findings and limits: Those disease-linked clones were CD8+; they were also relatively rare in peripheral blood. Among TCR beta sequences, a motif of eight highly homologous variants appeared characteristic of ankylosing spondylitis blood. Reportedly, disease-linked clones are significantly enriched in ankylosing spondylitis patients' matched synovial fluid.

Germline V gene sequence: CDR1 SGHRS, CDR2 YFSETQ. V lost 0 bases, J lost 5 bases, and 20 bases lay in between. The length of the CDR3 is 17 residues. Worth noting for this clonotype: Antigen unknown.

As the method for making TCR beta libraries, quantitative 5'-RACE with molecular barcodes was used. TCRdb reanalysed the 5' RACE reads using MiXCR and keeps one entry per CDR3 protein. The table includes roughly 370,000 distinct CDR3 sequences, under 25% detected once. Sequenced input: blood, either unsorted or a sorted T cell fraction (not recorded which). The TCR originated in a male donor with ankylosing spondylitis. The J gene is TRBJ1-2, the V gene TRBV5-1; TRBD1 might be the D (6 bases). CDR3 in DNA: TGCGCCAGCAGCTTGGGGGCCCGGGGGCCCGCGGGGTATGGCTACACCTTC. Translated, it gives CASSLGARGPAGYGYTF.